The T cell receptor beta chain under discussion was sequenced for a study of OX40 agonist ivuxolimab in advanced cancers. Study information: Partial responses, seen in three patients, involved one hepatocellular carcinoma and two cutaneous melanomas.

Profiling relied on immunoSEQ multiplex PCR, and the TCRdb table lists in-frame clones only, not all of them. The sample contains 60,000 or so clones, about 90% of which appear only once. Study-level results: In the 0.1 to 3.0 mg/kg range, CD4+ and CD8+ blood T cells had expanded clonally by week 6.

Exclusion of a patient followed from autoimmune disease history or systemic immunosuppression. As to this clone: Its antigen remains unknown.

From germline, CDR1 is SEHNR and CDR2 FQNEAQ (reference sequence). The CDR3 is 15 amino acids. Trimming removed 5 bases from V and 9 bases from J; junction bases left unmatched: 9. Sequenced here: CD4+ or CD8+ T cells sorted from blood, sampled in a trial of the OX40 agonist ivuxolimab. The TCR originated in an adult with an advanced solid tumor such as melanoma, head and neck, liver or kidney cancer. This chain connects TRBV7-9 to TRBJ2-1; 11 bases fit TRBD2. The CDR3 coding sequence is TGTGCCAGCAGCCTCGGACTAGCGGGCTTGGGTGAGCAGTTCTTC. It specifies CASSLGLAGLGEQFF.